This entry describes one TCR beta chain. V dropped 5 bases and J dropped 3; count of bases not matched to a gene: 5. This CDR3 has 15 residues. Germline assignment: CDR1 SEHNR and CDR2 FQNEAQ (reference sequence). Repertoires were generated with immunoSEQ multiplex PCR, while TCRdb's copy carries only in-frame clones and drops some. Altogether about 68,000 clones are present, around 93% being singletons, with the ten largest covering roughly 4.5%. V gene TRBV7-9 combines with J gene TRBJ2-1, with 9 bases matching TRBD2. The sequence derives from a man aged 35-49 years with rheumatoid arthritis. Material: PBMCs. CDR3 region: CASSPGLAFYNEQFF. The CDR3, as DNA: TGTGCCAGCAGCCCAGGACTAGCGTTCTACAATGAGCAGTTCTTC.